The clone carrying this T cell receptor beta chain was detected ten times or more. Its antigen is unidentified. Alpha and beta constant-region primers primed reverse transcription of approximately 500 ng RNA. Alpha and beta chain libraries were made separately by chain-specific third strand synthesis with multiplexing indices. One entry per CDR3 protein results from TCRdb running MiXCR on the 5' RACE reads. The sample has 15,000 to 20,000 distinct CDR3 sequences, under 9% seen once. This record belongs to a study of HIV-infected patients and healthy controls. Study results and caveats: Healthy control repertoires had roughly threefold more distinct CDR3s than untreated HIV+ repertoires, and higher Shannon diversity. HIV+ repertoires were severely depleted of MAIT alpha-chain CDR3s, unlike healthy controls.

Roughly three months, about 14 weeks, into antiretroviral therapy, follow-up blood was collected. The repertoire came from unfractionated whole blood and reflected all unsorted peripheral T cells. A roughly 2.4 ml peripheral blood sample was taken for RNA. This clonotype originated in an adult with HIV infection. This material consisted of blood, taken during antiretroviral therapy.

The CDR3: CASSQDSAGDTEAFF. For the CDR3, the DNA is TGTGCCAGCAGCCAAGATAGCGCGGGAGACACTGAAGCTTTCTTT. The chain joins TRBV3-1 to TRBJ1-1; no reliable D call. CDR1 LGHDT and CDR2 YNNKEL come from the germline V gene (reference sequence). Trimming stripped 0 bases from V and 3 bases from J, with 11 bases between. The length of the CDR3 is 15 residues.